The 32 T cell receptor beta chains presented below share a single source sample, sequenced in a study of neoadjuvant anti-PD-1 for oral cavity cancer. As for time point: after neoadjuvant nivolumab, at surgical resection. Some clones are missing from TCRdb's copy, which holds only in-frame ones; the method was immunoSEQ multiplex PCR. The sample lists some 14,000 clones; 55% to 75% were seen once. The sequenced sample was PBMCs, obtained after nivolumab (anti-PD-1) treatment. The receptors come from a person aged 35-80 years with oral cavity squamous cell carcinoma.

This chain uses TRBV15 with TRBJ2-7, with D tentatively TRBD1 (6 bases). The CDR3 contains 14 residues. Germline V gene sequence: CDR1 LNHNV, CDR2 YYDKDF (reference sequence). Trimming removed 1 base from V and 4 bases from J, with 11 bases in between. CDR3: CATSRVQTGYEQYF. The CDR3, as DNA: TGTGCCACCAGCAGAGTGCAGACAGGATACGAGCAGTACTTC.

The chain joins TRBV5-1 to TRBJ1-2, with 7 bases lining up with TRBD1. V gave up 3 bases and J gave up 4 bases; unmatched junction bases: 6. Per the germline V gene, CDR1 is SGHRS and CDR2 is YFSETQ. CDR3 length: 14 residues. The CDR3 protein is CASSSGTVVYGYTF. Here the CDR3 DNA reads TGCGCCAGCAGCTCGGGGACAGTCGTCTATGGCTACACCTTC.

In this sample, this clone turned up once. The CDR3 DNA reads TGTGCCAGCAGTGTTAGCCGGGACGGACCCTACGAGCAGTACTTC. Translation: CASSVSRDGPYEQYF. V gene TRBV6-4 combines with J gene TRBJ2-7; possibly TRBD1 or TRBD2 for D (5 bases each). Trimming removed 4 bases at V and 2 bases at J, with 15 bases between. The CDR3 contains 15 residues. Germline V gene sequence: CDR1 MRHNA, CDR2 SNTAGT.

V is TRBV20-1 and J is TRBJ2-7; D unclear. Germline values: CDR1 DFQATT, CDR2 SNEGSKA (reference sequence). The germline V and J ends were trimmed by 2 bases and 6 bases, with 8 bases remaining between them. The CDR3 is 11 amino acids. The CDR3 spells CSARLGSEQYF. The CDR3 DNA reads as TGCAGTGCTAGACTGGGTTCCGAGCAGTACTTC.

The V and J genes are TRBV10-3 and TRBJ1-5, with 8 bases aligning to TRBD1. CDR1 and CDR2 (germline): ENHRY, SYGVKD. The CDR3 extends over 14 amino acids. Losses at the gene ends were 6 bases for V and 4 bases for J; bases not matched to a gene: 5. CDR3 loop: CAISQDRVNQPQHF. The CDR3 coding sequence is TGTGCCATCAGCCAGGACAGGGTAAATCAGCCCCAGCATTTT.

The V and J genes are TRBV6-6 and TRBJ1-4, with D possibly matching TRBD1 (5 bases). The germline V gene encodes CDR1 MNHNY and CDR2 SVGAGI (reference sequence). Trimming took off 7 bases at V and 8 bases at J, with 14 bases between the two ends. This CDR3 has 13 amino acids. In DNA form, the CDR3 reads TGTGCCAGCAAGCGCGGATGGGGCGAAAAACTGTTTTTT. Translated, it gives CASKRGWGEKLFF.

This clone was detected a few times. The J gene is TRBJ2-1, the V gene TRBV21-1; TRBD2, the table's D call, lacks a check against the DNA. TRBV21-1 is given as a pseudogene. This CDR3 spans 16 amino acids. The CDR3 sequence: CASSKKTSGNNGEQFF. The CDR3 nucleotides read TGTGCCAGCAGCAAAAAGACTAGCGGAAACAACGGTGAGCAGTTCTTC.

This clone was observed a single time. The gene calls are TRBV5-1 and TRBJ2-5; TRBD2 matches at 7 bases. CDR1 is SGHRS and CDR2 is YFSETQ in the germline V gene. Unmatched junction bases numbered 7, after V lost 4 bases and J lost 4 bases. CDR3 length: 14 residues. This CDR3 is CASSRGEGRETQYF. CDR3 nucleotide sequence: TGCGCCAGCAGCCGAGGGGAGGGTCGAGAGACCCAGTACTTC.

The gene calls are TRBV19 and TRBJ1-3; D may be TRBD1 (6 bases). The V end was cut by 0 bases, the J end by 8 bases, with 11 bases between. Germline values: CDR1 LNHDA, CDR2 SQIVND (reference sequence). The CDR3 has 14 residues. The CDR3 DNA is TGTGCCAGTAGTATAGATGCAGGGGAGGACACCATATATTTT. The encoded protein is CASSIDAGEDTIYF.

V gene TRBV7-9 combines with J gene TRBJ1-1, with D possibly TRBD1 on 5 matching bases. The CDR3 has 14 amino acids. With 1 base removed from V and 4 bases from J, the gap between germline ends came to 10 bases. Germline-derived CDR1 and CDR2 are SEHNR and FQNEAQ (reference sequence). The CDR3 DNA sequence: TGTGCCAGCAGCTTAGATCCCGGGGGCACTGAAGCTTTCTTT. Translating gives CASSLDPGGTEAFF.

This clone was detected a few times. This sequence joins TRBV11-2 and TRBJ1-1; no clear D gene. The V and J ends lost 5 bases and 1 base respectively, with 11 bases between them. CDR1 and CDR2 (germline): SGHAT, FQNNGV. The CDR3 extends over 14 amino acids. Here the CDR3 reads CASSLAGRNTEAFF. Written as DNA, the CDR3 is TGTGCCAGCAGCCTCGCGGGCAGGAACACTGAAGCTTTCTTT.

The chain uses TRBV10-3 and TRBJ2-1, with a possible D match to TRBD2 (5 bases). The V and J ends lost 7 bases and 4 bases respectively, with 14 bases between them. CDR1 and CDR2 (germline): ENHRY, SYGVKD. The CDR3 runs 14 residues. CDR3 bases: TGTGCCATCAAGTATAGCGCCGTTTACAATGAGCAGTTCTTC. Its protein product is CAIKYSAVYNEQFF.

This rearrangement joins TRBV9 to TRBJ1-1; D unclear. The CDR3 contains 14 residues. V dropped 0 bases and J dropped 10 bases, with 16 bases sitting between them. Germline lookup yields CDR1 SGDLS and CDR2 YYNGEE. The CDR3, as DNA: TGTGCCAGCAGCGTAGCTTCGAACAGCTTTACAGCTTTCTTT. It codes for CASSVASNSFTAFF.

The genes are TRBV7-8 and TRBJ1-1, with a tentative D call TRBD1 (5 bases). The germline gives CDR1 SGHVS, CDR2 FQNEAQ. Between the trimmed V and J ends, which lost 11 bases and 5 bases, there was a span of 18 bases. This CDR3 is 13 amino acids long. The CDR3 region has the DNA TGTGCCTCTAAAGCAGGGTTTTTAACTGAAGCTTTCTTT. Its translation is CASKAGFLTEAFF.

The rearrangement uses TRBV21-1 and TRBJ2-7; TRBD1 was called by the table and not checked on the DNA. TRBV21-1 is termed a pseudogene. The CDR3 has 17 residues. For the CDR3, the DNA is TGTGCCAGCAGCAAAGGTGTAGGGACAGACTTCTCCTACGAGCAGTACTTC. Translating gives CASSKGVGTDFSYEQYF.

The rearrangement links TRBV29-1 to TRBJ2-1, with 13 bases matching TRBD2. The CDR3 runs 16 residues. The germline V gene has CDR1 SQVTM and CDR2 ANQGSEA. Trimming took 6 bases from V and 1 from J; bases not matched to a gene: 6. The CDR3 DNA reads as TGCAGCGTCCAGGGACTAGCGGGACTATCCTACAATGAGCAGTTCTTC. Protein: CSVQGLAGLSYNEQFF.

The rearrangement links TRBV2 to TRBJ2-5; 8 bases are a match to TRBD1. The CDR3 spans 14 residues. V gave up 10 bases and J gave up 1 base; unmatched junction bases: 8. Germline CDR1 SNHLY, CDR2 FYNNEI. The CDR3 DNA follows: TGTGCCACCCTCTTGGACAGGGCCCAAGAGACCCAGTACTTC. Its protein is CATLLDRAQETQYF.

The J gene is TRBJ2-5, the V gene TRBV10-2; 10 bases fit TRBD2. J gave up 1 base and V 7 bases, and 6 bases lay outside the gene matches. Germline V gene sequence: CDR1 WSHSY, CDR2 SAAADI. CDR3 size: 15 residues. CDR3 sequence: CASTRTSGLQETQYF. As DNA, the CDR3 is TGCGCCAGCACCCGGACTAGCGGACTCCAAGAGACCCAGTACTTC.

This chain uses TRBV5-4 with TRBJ2-5; 11 positions match TRBD1. This CDR3 has 15 residues. Germline CDR1 SGHNT, CDR2 YYREEE (reference sequence). V was clipped by 4 bases and J by 2 bases; unmatched bases: 4. Here the CDR3 reads CASSGGTGGQETQYF. The CDR3 nucleotides read TGTGCCAGCAGCGGGGGGACAGGGGGGCAAGAGACCCAGTACTTC.

This clone was observed once. CDR3 sequence reads: CASSPPRDRAYTDTQYF. CDR3 bases: TGCGCCAGCAGCCCGCCGAGGGACAGGGCTTACACAGATACGCAGTATTTT. The V call is TRBV5-1, the J call TRBJ2-3, with 9 bases that match TRBD1. Looked up from germline, CDR1 is SGHRS and CDR2 is YFSETQ. V gave up 4 bases and J gave up 2 bases; unmatched junction bases: 11. The CDR3 contains 17 residues.

V is TRBV21-1 and J is TRBJ1-5. TRBV21-1 is a recognized pseudogene. The CDR3 contains 16 residues. The chain's CDR3 is CASRKPKRADDQPQHF. The CDR3 DNA sequence: TGTGCCAGCAGGAAACCGAAGCGGGCAGATGATCAGCCCCAGCATTTT.

V is TRBV9 and J is TRBJ2-6; weak D call: TRBD1 (7 bases). CDR3 size: 17 residues. Trimming took off 0 bases at V and 1 base at J, with 11 bases between the two ends. CDR1 is SGDLS and CDR2 is YYNGEE in the germline V gene. The CDR3 sequence: CASSVGPGGSGANVLTF. CDR3 nucleotide sequence: TGTGCCAGCAGCGTAGGCCCAGGGGGGTCTGGGGCCAACGTCCTGACTTTC.

This chain uses TRBV15 with TRBJ2-1, with TRBD1 matching over 9 bases. There are 16 residues in the CDR3. The junction had 11 bases not matched to a gene; V was cut back by 6 bases and J by 5 bases. Germline V lookup: CDR1 LNHNV, CDR2 YYDKDF (reference sequence). Here the CDR3 reads CATSRPGQGSDNEQFF. In DNA, the CDR3 is TGTGCCACCAGTCGACCAGGACAGGGGTCCGACAATGAGCAGTTCTTC.

The chain has TRBV5-6 and TRBJ1-5; D is unclear. With 0 bases removed from V and 1 base from J, the gap between germline ends came to 8 bases. Germline loops: CDR1 SGHDT, CDR2 YYEEEE. CDR3 length equals 15 residues. The CDR3 nucleotides are TGTGCCAGCAGCTTGGGGCAGTTAAGCAATCAGCCCCAGCATTTT. This codes for CASSLGQLSNQPQHF. The entire variable domain, with the rest obtained from reference TRBV5-6 and TRBJ1-5, is as follows: DAGVTQSPTHLIKTRGQQVTLRCSPKSGHDTVSWYQQALGQGPQFIFQYYEEEERQRGNFPDRFSGHQFPNYSSELNVNALLLGDSALYLCASSLGQLSNQPQHFGDGTRLSIL.

A few counts support this clone. The chain links TRBV5-6 to TRBJ1-1; unclear D gene. The CDR3 runs 14 residues. Trimming took off 0 bases at V and 0 bases at J, with 6 bases between the two ends. CDR1 is SGHDT and CDR2 is YYEEEE in the germline V gene. CDR3 protein: CASSLGRVNTEAFF. The CDR3 nucleotides are TGTGCCAGCAGCTTGGGGAGAGTGAACACTGAAGCTTTCTTT.

This clone was counted between two and nine times. The chain carries TRBV19 and TRBJ2-3, with TRBD2 matching over 11 bases. The germline gives CDR1 LNHDA, CDR2 SQIVND (reference sequence). With 3 bases clipped from V and 4 bases from J, the junction kept 6 bases outside the gene matches. The CDR3 covers 16 residues. The CDR3 is CASSILLAGGPDTQYF. In DNA form, the CDR3 reads TGTGCCAGTAGTATCCTCTTAGCGGGAGGGCCAGATACGCAGTATTTT.

V is TRBV6-1 and J is TRBJ2-7; 12 bases match TRBD2. Germline assignment: CDR1 MNHNS and CDR2 SASEGT. This CDR3 comprises 15 residues. The junction had 6 bases not matched to a gene; V was cut back by 4 bases and J by 5 bases. The CDR3 protein is CASSGLGLAGNEQYF. DNA of the CDR3: TGTGCCAGCAGTGGCTTAGGACTAGCGGGAAACGAGCAGTACTTC.

This clone was seen once. The chain has TRBV5-1 and TRBJ2-7; tentative D call: TRBD1 (6 bases). V lost 0 bases and J 0 bases, leaving 13 bases between the germline ends. CDR1 SGHRS and CDR2 YFSETQ come from the germline V gene. The CDR3 runs to 16 residues. The CDR3 sequence is CASSLGNTGTSYEQYF. The DNA for the CDR3 is TGCGCCAGCAGCTTGGGAAATACAGGGACCTCCTACGAGCAGTACTTC. Drawing the rest from reference TRBV5-1 and TRBJ2-7, the complete variable domain is KAGVTQTPRYLIKTRGQQVTLSCSPISGHRSVSWYQQTPGQGLQFLFEYFSETQRNKGNFPGRFSGRQFSNSRSEMNVSTLELGDSALYLCASSLGNTGTSYEQYFGPGTRLTVT.

This sequence joins TRBV4-1 and TRBJ2-1; D is uncertain. There are 14 residues in the CDR3. In germline, CDR1 is MGHRA, CDR2 YSYEKL. Trimming removed 1 base at V and 6 bases at J, with 10 bases between. CDR3 amino acids: CASSQVRSTNEQFF. The CDR3 nucleotides read TGCGCCAGCAGCCAAGTAAGAAGTACCAATGAGCAGTTCTTC.

This clone occurred a few times. The chain uses TRBV6-1 and TRBJ2-7; D unresolved. V was pared by 7 bases and J by 3 bases, with 10 bases between. The germline V gene encodes CDR1 MNHNS and CDR2 SASEGT. This CDR3 is built from 12 residues. DNA of the CDR3: TGTGCCAGCACCCCATCAGGCTACGAGCAGTACTTC. Its protein is CASTPSGYEQYF.

The chain recombines TRBV9 with TRBJ2-2, with a possible D match to TRBD1 (6 bases). The CDR3 is 15 amino acids. CDR1 is SGDLS and CDR2 is YYNGEE in the germline V gene. V was cut by 6 bases and J by 5 bases, with 17 bases left in between. This CDR3 reads CASTPAQGWTGELFF. Here the CDR3 DNA reads TGTGCCAGCACGCCGGCGCAGGGGTGGACCGGGGAGCTGTTTTTT.

This chain links TRBV5-1 with TRBJ2-7, with TRBD2 identical over 7 bases. Germline values: CDR1 SGHRS, CDR2 YFSETQ. This CDR3 contains 13 residues. Germline trimming cut 4 bases from V and 2 bases from J; bases unmatched to any gene: 3. The CDR3 region has the DNA TGCGCCAGCAGCCCAGGGACTACCTACGAGCAGTACTTC. It specifies CASSPGTTYEQYF. Filled out from reference TRBV5-1 and TRBJ2-7, the complete variable domain reads KAGVTQTPRYLIKTRGQQVTLSCSPISGHRSVSWYQQTPGQGLQFLFEYFSETQRNKGNFPGRFSGRQFSNSRSEMNVSTLELGDSALYLCASSPGTTYEQYFGPGTRLTVT.